This T cell receptor (beta chain) appears in the sequencing data of a study of blood T cell repertoires in COVID-19. The table lists this clone with a few counts. The assay was immunoSEQ multiplex PCR, and TCRdb's table has in-frame clones only and misses some. Among around 260,000 clones, roughly 88% were seen once, and the ten largest hold 0.85% to 0.9%. The CDR3 has 12 residues. With 8 bases removed from V and 6 bases from J, the gap between germline ends came to 11 bases. The V gene's germline CDR1 is MNHEY and CDR2 SVGAGI. The rearrangement uses TRBV6-5 and TRBJ2-1; tentative D call: TRBD2 (5 bases). The sample consisted of peripheral blood. The source is a human donor with COVID-19, enrolled during active disease. The donor label of this sample is uncertain. In DNA form, the CDR3 reads TGTGCCAGCTCTACGAGGGCCAATGAGCAGTTCTTC. Translated: CASSTRANEQFF.